The entry below describes one T cell receptor beta chain. What this receptor recognizes is not known. No base-level quality is on record; no much larger clone is a single base apart. Libraries came from the immunoSEQ multiplex PCR assay. The multiplex PCR relied on a mix of 60 forward primers for TCR Vbeta segments and 13 reverse primers for TCR Jbeta segments. Amplification of the CDR3 region of rearranged TCR beta genes was performed with a multiplex PCR assay on genomic DNA. The Illumina HiSeq System was used to sequence the amplified TCR beta libraries as 87-base-pair reads. The study's own analysis went as follows. In a later analysis, some 80 million unique TCR beta chains were counted across the roughly 700 repertoires, and around 10 million of these chains were shared by at least two donors. A nearest-neighbor algorithm error-corrected the raw reads and collapsed the reads into unique sequences, merging closely related sequences to remove PCR and sequencing errors. V, D and J gene segments were assigned by aligning CDR3 sequences to IMGT reference sequences. For a sequence to be retained, a match of at least six nucleotides to both a V gene segment and a J gene segment was required. Rearrangements were classified as productive when the CDR3 lacked stop codons and remained in frame with V and J, and all other rearrangements were classified as non-productive. Following IMGT convention, CDR3 was defined as the stretch from the second conserved V-encoded cysteine to the conserved J-encoded phenylalanine. The earlier analysis of more than 450 of the donors excluded sequences that lacked an unambiguous match to a single V gene segment. An earlier analysis of several hundred of the donors called V segments functional above 56.7% productive rearrangements and segregating when the between-donor standard deviation exceeded 5%. A statistical classification framework was developed to diagnose cytomegalovirus status using the catalog of TCR beta chain sequences. V and J gene assignment, in a later analysis, came from comparing TCR nucleotide sequences with IMGT/GENE-DB human TR gene sequences. The TCRdist pipeline was used in a later analysis to assign CDR3 sequences and most-parsimonious VDJ recombination scenarios. A later analysis defined each TCR beta chain by its CDR3 amino acid sequence plus V-gene family, and excluded reads lacking a unique V-gene family. As a way to deal with suspected cross-contamination and a sequencing artifact, a later analysis dropped hundreds of nucleotide sequences that were highly shared and had low generation probability. For each public chain, a later analysis derived a clonal expansion index from normalized ranks of inferred template counts within each repertoire. A later analysis computed generation probabilities with a VDJ recombination model fitted to out-of-frame rearrangements, and checked the results against IGoR. In a later analysis, hypergeometric tests were used to score TCR-TCR, TCR-HLA and TCR-CMV co-occurrence, with a repertoire-size bias correction applied to TCR pairs. To estimate false discovery rates, a later analysis permuted the HLA or CMV assignments 20 times. A later analysis grouped co-occurring TCRs with DBSCAN, adding TCRdist sequence similarity when clustering within HLA-allele-positive subsets. Repertoires with fewer than 30,000 or more than 120,000 public chains, plus five repertoires with anomalous nucleotide sharing, were excluded from co-occurrence clustering. TCRdb mirrors the immuneACCESS table, restricted to in-frame sequences. Some clones are absent from its copies; in checked studies, under half trace to an unresolved V gene, and the reason for the others is unknown. V, J and clone size were drawn from that table, and D and trimming were deduced from the DNA. The sample table contains just over 150,000 clones; only one count was recorded for almost 80% of them. The top ten constitute about 0.93% of the sample.

Trimming at the junction amounts to 4 bases on V and 12 bases on J, and the germline ends lie 19 bases apart. The CDR3 runs 13 residues from the cysteine to the phenylalanine. The entry retains the CDR3 DNA only, 39 bases that are in frame from base 1. CDR1 is given as SGHNT and CDR2 as YYREEE, both from the germline V gene (reference sequence). The cohort consisted of 600 to 700 healthy bone marrow donors. At the time of sampling, all cohort members were nominally healthy, though unrecorded immune exposures were likely present. The donor was CMV seropositive and was included in the group of 270 or so seropositive cohort members. Every donor gave a peripheral blood sample, and the peripheral blood mononuclear cells from that sample were used for TCR beta sequencing. The Qiagen DNeasy Blood Extraction Kit was used to extract genomic DNA from the blood cell samples. This specimen comes from a study of cytomegalovirus exposure and HLA in healthy donors (dated 2017 in TCRdb). Study-level background: An earlier analysis of fewer than 750 of the donors reported 250 to 300 Gb of sequence data and approximately 120 million unique TCR beta sequences obtained from about 170 million T cells. Around 320 gigabases of sequencing data and approximately 93 million unique TCR sequences were included in an early release covering under 650 HLA-typed donors. The genetic ancestry cluster associated with self-reported Caucasian donors included 65% to 90% of the roughly 390 genotyped donors. The study aimed to test whether cataloging public T cell receptors could reveal signatures of past pathogen exposure. The study used immunosequencing to profile the T cell repertoires of more than 650 subjects and linked those repertoires to cytomegalovirus serostatus. Besides the first cohort of approximately 710 subjects, a separate validation cohort made up of some 110 different subjects was used. To predict cytomegalovirus infection status, the study brought together high-throughput TCR immunosequencing, statistical association of individual TCRs with disease status, and machine learning. A later analysis re-examined previously published TCR beta repertoires from 610 or so donors and added high-resolution HLA genotyping to investigate patterns of TCR occurrence. Rather than using new phenotypic data, the later analysis identified candidate immune exposures from TCR beta sequences and from how often those sequences occurred across donors. An earlier analysis of around 580 of the donors used high-throughput TCR beta sequencing to judge whether each TCR beta V gene segment behaved as functional or pseudogenic. Alongside the repertoire data, information on donor age, sex, ethnicity and CMV serostatus was compiled. Genome-wide SNP genotypes for about 65% of the roughly 700 donors were used in a later genetic analysis, which treated that subset as a discovery cohort. All discovery cohort repertoires had been generated using a single sequencing platform. Class I and class II HLA loci were covered by the typing at four-digit resolution. Typing coverage varied by locus: roughly 620-630 donors for A, B, C, DRB1 and DQB1; roughly 520 for DQA1; around 570 for DPA1; 450 to 480 for DPB1. A handful of DR-DQ haplotypes were handled as single units for association and clustering because linkage in the cohort was strong. Across approximately 400 genotyped donors of the cohort, an average of approximately 240,000 unique TCR beta nucleotide sequences per donor were sequenced, and roughly a sixth of those sequences were non-productive. Overall study outcomes, separate from this receptor: Roughly uniform sequencing depth across donors was assumed in presence/absence analyses, although this assumption may not hold. V-gene and J-gene trimming of TCR beta chains was associated with a missense DCLRE1C variant in a later genetic analysis, and the association was replicated in an independent cohort. In a later analysis, HLA-associated TCR beta chains showed more clonal expansion and lower generation probabilities than non-associated chains that were equally common. A later analysis reported that several top co-occurrence clusters appeared linked to parvovirus B19, influenza, CMV and Epstein-Barr virus. The only immune exposure information available for the cohort was CMV serostatus. In both the original and validation cohorts, the classifier was reported to diagnose cytomegalovirus status with high specificity and sensitivity. In an earlier analysis of approximately 600 of the donors, most TCR beta V segments were observed in productive rearrangements about 90% or about 30% of the time, broadly matching IMGT annotations. In vitro tests confirmed that a few of the cytomegalovirus-associated TCR beta chains recognize cytomegalovirus antigens. A group of highly shared sequence variants was considered likely to be a technical artifact of the sequencing pipeline. When HLA alleles, especially DR and DQ, strongly co-occurred, TCR associations were difficult to assign to individual alleles. Across donors, most TCR sequences were observed very rarely, whereas some public TCRs were present in many individuals. A further reported finding was that TCR beta sequences accurately predicted the HLA-A and HLA-B alleles for most subjects in the first cohort. Linkage disequilibrium might explain the correlated functional status among segregating V segments, but an unknown experimental factor could not be ruled out. In this cohort, only TCR beta chains were sequenced, and detectable features were limited by the absence of alpha or paired-chain data. Specific HLA alleles were associated with 15,000 to 20,000 TCR beta sequences at a false discovery rate of 0.05 in a later analysis. A later genetic analysis reported fewer N-insertions in productive TCRs among donors in an Asian-associated ancestry cluster than the roughly 620-donor mean. Most CMV-associated TCR beta chains appeared to be HLA-restricted in a later analysis, and the HLA associations seemed to be driven largely by CMV exposure. According to a later analysis, TCR association rates differed among HLA loci, with DRB1 alleles showing the most associated TCRs and HLA-C alleles showing the fewest. Because counts were too low, approximately 18 rarely observed V segments, including chromosome 9 orphons, were excluded from the earlier analysis of around 590 of the donors. In the study, roughly 160 TCR beta chains were listed as associated with cytomegalovirus. The 87-base-pair reads could not distinguish some IMGT-functional V segments, including TRBV6-2 and TRBV6-3, so those segments were excluded. HLA typing was unavailable for some donors at each locus, so association tests used only the typed subset. According to the authors, the approach could potentially be generalized to other disease states and immunological phenotypes.

The receptor comes from a woman aged 50 to 65 in good health and CMV-seropositive. This chain joins TRBV5-4 to TRBJ1-2; D gene: possibly TRBD1, on 6 matching bases. The sample taken for sequencing was PBMCs. The CDR3 has the sequence CASSLDRAVRHTF. The nucleotide sequence is given as TGTGCCAGCAGCCTGGACAGAGCAGTTCGCCACACCTTC. The full variable domain, with segments outside the CDR3 supplied by the reference TRBV5-4 and TRBJ1-2 proteins, appears as ETGVTQSPTHLIKTRGQQVTLRCSSQSGHNTVSWYQQALGQGPQFIFQYYREEENGRGNFPPRFSGLQFPNYSSELNVNALELDDSALYLCASSLDRAVRHTFGSGTRLTVV.